A single sample gave rise to the 25 T cell receptor beta chains below, sequenced in a study of regulatory T cells in long-lasting Graves disease. The sample's time point: persistent/refractory GD, antithyroid drugs over 5 years with positive TRAb. Preparation of the TCR library used RNA extracted from PBMCs. In building TCR beta libraries, iRepertoire HTBI primers were used together with Arm-PCR of CDR3 regions. TCRdb called the multiplex PCR reads again in MiXCR, with one record for every CDR3 protein. The sample has 700,000 or so distinct CDR3 sequences, around 30% seen once; the top ten hold 40% to 55%. The specimen comprised peripheral blood mononuclear cells (PBMCs), sampled when the disease was refractory, from a patient treated with antithyroid drugs. The source is a female donor with Graves disease.

With regard to this clonotype: Compared with germline, one end of the junction differs, possibly owing to a read error. The chain employs TRBV12-3 or TRBV12-4 and TRBJ1-1, with D tentatively TRBD1 (5 bases). The CDR3 contains 15 residues. CDR3 bases: TGTGCCCGCAGCCGGGGGATAGGGATGAACACTGAAGCTTTCTTT. Translation: CARSRGIGMNTEAFF.

The chain uses TRBV2 and TRBJ2-5; TRBD2 aligns across 12 bases. The V segment lost 6 bases and the J segment 5 bases; nucleotides outside the gene matches: 7. Germline assignment: CDR1 SNHLY and CDR2 FYNNEI. The CDR3 consists of 15 residues. The CDR3: CASSIPTSGSETQYF. CDR3 in DNA: TGTGCCAGCAGCATACCGACTAGCGGGAGTGAGACCCAGTACTTC.

The sample holds a few counts of this clonotype. The chain has TRBV12-3 or TRBV12-4 and TRBJ2-2, with D possibly matching TRBD1 (7 bases). The V end lost 7 bases, the J end lost 1 base, and 13 bases lay between the germline ends. CDR3 length equals 15 residues. CDR3 in amino acids: CASTAGQLNTGELFF. The CDR3 bases are TGTGCCAGCACCGCGGGACAGCTGAACACCGGGGAGCTGTTTTTT.

This clonotype has a handful of counts. J is TRBJ2-7 and V is TRBV27; no reliable D call. The CDR3 spans 13 residues. Germline V gene lookup returns CDR1 MNHEY and CDR2 SMNVEV (reference sequence). Trimming stripped 1 base from V and 4 bases from J, with 8 bases between. The CDR3 is CASSLYYGYEQYF. The CDR3 region has the DNA TGTGCCAGCAGTTTATATTACGGGTACGAGCAGTACTTC.

The chain uses TRBV11-2 and TRBJ2-4, with a tentative D call TRBD2 (5 bases). CDR1 SGHAT and CDR2 FQNNGV come from the germline V gene. The CDR3 loop spans 14 amino acids. V dropped 3 bases and J dropped 2 bases, with 8 bases sitting between them. CDR3 region: CASSFPGTKNIQYF. The DNA for the CDR3 is TGTGCCAGCAGCTTTCCGGGAACCAAAAACATTCAGTACTTC.

The chain uses TRBV27 and TRBJ2-5; weak D call: TRBD2 (5 bases). With 6 bases removed from V and 4 bases from J, the gap between germline ends came to 24 bases. Germline V gene lookup returns CDR1 MNHEY and CDR2 SMNVEV (reference sequence). CDR3 size: 17 residues. The chain's CDR3 is CASRSTSRVAWGETQYF. DNA for the CDR3: TGTGCCAGCAGGTCCACATCAAGGGTAGCGTGGGGAGAGACCCAGTACTTC.

Written as DNA, the CDR3 is TGTGCCAGTAGTATTCTGGACAGGGGGAAATATAGCAATCAGCCCCAGCATTTT. Translating it yields CASSILDRGKYSNQPQHF. The chain carries TRBV19 and TRBJ1-5; 10 positions agree with TRBD1. Germline V gives CDR1 LNHDA, CDR2 SQIVND (reference sequence). J gave up 0 bases and V 3 bases, and 8 bases lay outside the gene matches. This CDR3 is 18 amino acids long.

The V call is TRBV3-1, the J call TRBJ1-5; D gene ambiguous. Trimming pared 4 bases from V and 0 bases from J, leaving 10 bases between. In germline, CDR1 is LGHDT, CDR2 YNNKEL (reference sequence). CDR3 length: 15 amino acids. The CDR3 DNA sequence: TGTGCCAGCAGCCCGACCCAATATAGCAATCAGCCCCAGCATTTT. Residues: CASSPTQYSNQPQHF.

This clonotype was picked up a small number of times. The J gene is TRBJ1-1, the V gene TRBV19; D is unresolved. The CDR3 is 13 residues long. Trimming pared 6 bases from V and 1 base from J, leaving 9 bases between. CDR1 is LNHDA, CDR2 SQIVND, per germline (reference sequence). CDR3 protein: CASSDNRNTEAFF. CDR3 sequence (DNA): TGTGCCAGTAGCGATAATCGGAACACTGAAGCTTTCTTT.

Comment on this clonotype: A junction boundary mismatches the germline segment, possibly from a read error. The chain has TRBV7-9 and TRBJ1-2, with 9 bases lining up with TRBD1. The CDR3 loop spans 11 amino acids. Germline CDR1 reads SEHNR; CDR2 reads FQNEAQ (reference sequence). The CDR3 here is CASSLPGQGAF. CDR3 DNA sequence: TGTGCCAGCAGCTTACCGGGACAGGGCGCCTTC.

The chain couples TRBV6-1 to TRBJ1-6; D remains ambiguous. In germline, CDR1 is MNHNS, CDR2 SASEGT. The CDR3 is 16 amino acids. Trimming took off 6 bases at V and 0 bases at J, with 12 bases between the two ends. CDR3 loop: CASRATTDSYNSPLHF. The CDR3 DNA is TGTGCCAGCAGGGCCACAACGGACTCCTATAATTCACCCCTCCACTTT.

The genes are TRBV6-2 or TRBV6-3 and TRBJ1-1; 9 bases fit TRBD1. CDR3 length: 14 residues. Germline V gene data show CDR1 as MNHEY and CDR2 as SVGEGT. Germline trimming cut 5 bases from V and 10 bases from J; bases unmatched to any gene: 11. The DNA of the CDR3 is TGTGCCAGCAGTACTAGGACAGGGGCCCGAGGAGCTTTCTTT. This encodes CASSTRTGARGAFF.

This clonotype appeared many times. Here the CDR3 reads CASSFQGNQPQHF. The CDR3 nucleotides are TGTGCCAGCAGTTTTCAGGGCAATCAGCCCCAGCATTTT. The genes are TRBV12-3 or TRBV12-4 and TRBJ1-5, with D unresolved. This CDR3 contains 13 residues. Trimming took off 3 bases at V and 2 bases at J, with 5 bases between the two ends.

The V call is TRBV18, the J call TRBJ2-7, with TRBD1 matching 10 bases. The V gene end was trimmed by 6 bases and the J gene end by 3 bases; junction bases not matched to a gene: 8. This CDR3 has 15 residues. Germline CDR1 KGHSH, CDR2 LQKENI. CDR3: CASSVGQGRHYEQYF. For the CDR3, the DNA is TGTGCCAGCTCGGTGGGACAGGGGAGACACTACGAGCAGTACTTC.

J is TRBJ1-3 and V is TRBV7-6; 12 bases agree with TRBD1. This CDR3 is 16 amino acids long. V lost 5 bases and J lost 1; bases outside the gene matches: 3. Germline V gene lookup returns CDR1 SGHVS and CDR2 FNYEAQ. In nucleotides, the CDR3 is TGTGCCAGCAGCCAGGGACAGGGGGCTTCTGGAAACACCATATATTTT. Its translation: CASSQGQGASGNTIYF.

This clonotype has only a few counts. The chain uses TRBV7-9 and TRBJ1-1; 8 bases fit TRBD1. This CDR3 region has 16 residues. Germline assignment: CDR1 SEHNR and CDR2 FQNEAQ (reference sequence). After removal of 2 bases from V and 1 base from J, the junction contained 6 bases not matched to a gene. The CDR3 reads CASSLTSGTGNTEAFF. The CDR3 coding sequence is TGTGCCAGCAGCTTAACCTCCGGGACAGGGAACACTGAAGCTTTCTTT.

This chain joins TRBV29-1 and TRBJ2-5; D is uncertain. The J call is doubtful: the DNA matches TRBJ2-7 better. Germline CDR1 is SQVTM and CDR2 is ANQGSEA. This CDR3 has 11 amino acids. This chain's CDR3 is CSVENDYEQYF. CDR3 nucleotides: TGCAGCGTTGAAAACGACTACGAGCAGTACTTC.

This clonotype was detected only a few times. This chain links TRBV29-1 with TRBJ1-1, with TRBD1 matching over 7 bases. CDR1 is SQVTM, CDR2 ANQGSEA, per germline. Germline trimming cut 3 bases from V and 1 base from J; bases unmatched to any gene: 2. The CDR3 runs 13 residues. The chain's CDR3 is CSVEDRWNTEAFF. Here the CDR3 DNA reads TGCAGCGTTGAGGACAGGTGGAACACTGAAGCTTTCTTT.

This clonotype was counted ten times or more. The genes are TRBV28 and TRBJ1-2; D unclear. The CDR3 spans 12 residues. Trimming removed 6 bases from V and 3 bases from J, with 8 bases in between. The germline gives CDR1 MDHEN, CDR2 SYDVKM. This chain's CDR3 is CASRVGYYGYTF. Written as DNA, the CDR3 is TGTGCCAGCAGGGTAGGGTACTATGGCTACACCTTC.

The chain couples TRBV29-1 to TRBJ1-1, with no clear D. From germline, CDR1 is SQVTM and CDR2 ANQGSEA. Trimming pared 0 bases from V and 13 bases from J, leaving 3 bases between. This CDR3 is built from 8 residues. The CDR3 DNA sequence: TGCAGCGTTGAAGACCATTTCTTT. As protein: CSVEDHFF.

Only a few counts were recorded for this clonotype. The chain combines TRBV19 with TRBJ1-2, with a possible D match to TRBD1 (5 bases). CDR1 and CDR2 from the germline V gene are LNHDA and SQIVND (reference sequence). The CDR3 runs to 14 residues. Between the trimmed V and J ends, which lost 0 bases and 7 bases, there was a span of 12 bases. The CDR3 sequence is CASSIDREGSGYTF. The CDR3 nucleotides read TGTGCCAGTAGTATAGACCGGGAGGGGTCTGGCTACACCTTC.

This clonotype has a single count. The chain uses TRBV7-9 and TRBJ1-5; the D is unclear. Germline CDR1 and CDR2: SEHNR and FQNEAQ (reference sequence). CDR3 size: 14 residues. Trimming shortened V by 5 bases and J by 5 bases, and 13 bases separated the two germline ends. CDR3 amino acids: CASSPDGSYQPQHF. The DNA of the CDR3 is TGTGCCAGCAGCCCGGACGGGAGTTATCAGCCCCAGCATTTT.

The sample holds a few counts of this clonotype. The chain employs TRBV20-1 and TRBJ1-1, with no clear D. The CDR3 totals 14 residues. V lost 0 bases and J 2 bases, leaving 10 bases between the germline ends. From germline, CDR1 is DFQATT and CDR2 SNEGSKA (reference sequence). In nucleotides, the CDR3 is TGCAGTGCTAGAGATCTCAGATCAAACACTGAAGCTTTCTTT. It specifies CSARDLRSNTEAFF.

This clonotype showed up many times. The chain is built from TRBV5-6 and TRBJ1-2; TRBD1 matches at 8 bases. This CDR3 spans 15 amino acids. Germline V gene data show CDR1 as SGHDT and CDR2 as YYEEEE. Trimming removed 1 base from V and 8 bases from J; junction bases left unmatched: 10. The CDR3 region has the DNA TGTGCCAGCAGCTTGAGAGGACAGGGTCTTTACGGCTACACCTTC. Encoded protein: CASSLRGQGLYGYTF.

This clonotype was recorded once. This rearrangement joins TRBV15 to TRBJ1-5; D remains ambiguous. V was trimmed by 5 bases and J by 0 bases, leaving 8 bases between them. Germline V gives CDR1 LNHNV, CDR2 YYDKDF (reference sequence). CDR3 length: 14 amino acids. CDR3 sequence (DNA): TGTGCCACCAGCCCGGACCCTAGCAATCAGCCCCAGCATTTT. Amino acid sequence: CATSPDPSNQPQHF.